Presented here are 8 T cell receptor beta chains from one specimen sequenced in a study of low-dose radiotherapy and immunotherapy resistance in tumors. Priming of first-strand cDNA relied on TRAV- and TRBV-specific primers (covering alpha and beta chains). A constant-region primer paired with the V-primer adapter amplified TCRs over about 19 PCR cycles. TCRdb analysed the reads with MiXCR anew, one entry per CDR3 protein. The table has 80,000 to 90,000 distinct CDR3 sequences, roughly a sixth seen once. Noted time point: before trial treatment. Material: PBMCs, obtained before treatment. All receptors derive from a male donor with prostate cancer.

This clonotype was recorded many times. The V gene is TRBV5-8, the J gene TRBJ2-3; D is unclear. The ends were cut back, 3 bases at V and 7 bases at J, with 15 bases in the middle. The germline V gene encodes CDR1 SGHTS and CDR2 YDEGEE. This CDR3 has 14 amino acids. The CDR3 bases are TGTGCCAGCAGCTCGTCCCCCACTTGGCATACGCAGTATTTT. Translated: CASSSSPTWHTQYF.

In the case of this clonotype: A far larger clone is just one base off, so this is likely a read error. The chain couples TRBV29-1 to TRBJ2-1, with D unclear. V lost 3 bases to trimming and J lost 10 bases, with 13 bases between them. Germline CDR1 reads SQVTM; CDR2 reads ANQGSEA. The CDR3 runs to 12 residues. The CDR3 here is CSVDLGNYEQFF. Written as DNA, the CDR3 is TGCAGCGTTGACTTGGGCAACTACGAGCAGTTCTTC.

J is TRBJ2-7 and V is TRBV6-6, with no clear D. The CDR3 contains 11 residues. The germline V gene encodes CDR1 MNHNY and CDR2 SVGAGI (reference sequence). Trimming cost V 0 bases and J 5 bases, with 2 bases left between them. Here the CDR3 reads CASSYSNEQYF. The CDR3 bases are TGTGCCAGCAGTTACTCAAACGAGCAGTACTTC.

At least ten counts were recorded for this clonotype. The chain has TRBV20-1 and TRBJ1-3; D remains unclear. The V gene's germline CDR1 is DFQATT and CDR2 SNEGSKA (reference sequence). Trimming cost V 3 bases and J 4 bases, with 10 bases left between them. CDR3 length: 13 amino acids. The CDR3 DNA reads TGCAGTGCTAGTGACGTTGAAGGAAACACCATATATTTT. This encodes CSASDVEGNTIYF.

A note on this clonotype: This probably arose from a read error, given a far larger clone one base away. This chain uses TRBV7-9 with TRBJ2-1; possibly TRBD2 for D (6 bases). Trimming left V 5 bases short and J 10 bases short, with 18 bases between. Germline V lookup: CDR1 SEHNR, CDR2 FQNEAQ (reference sequence). The CDR3 is 14 residues long. CDR3 loop: CASSTRESSYEQFF. The CDR3 DNA reads as TGTGCCAGCAGCACCCGGGAGAGCTCCTACGAGCAGTTCTTC.

This clonotype appeared many times. V usage is TRBV12-3 or TRBV12-4 and J usage is TRBJ2-1, with D hard to call. This CDR3 comprises 12 residues. Trimming took 6 bases from V and 5 from J, leaving 8 bases between them. The CDR3 nucleotides read TGTGCCAGCAGCCGTCTGGACAATGAGCAGTTCTTC. Its translation is CASSRLDNEQFF.

This clonotype occurred many times. The chain has TRBV5-5 and TRBJ2-7; TRBD1 or TRBD2 may be the D gene (6 bases each). Germline lookup yields CDR1 SGHKS and CDR2 YYEKEE (reference sequence). There are 14 residues in the CDR3. The germline V and J ends were trimmed by 0 bases and 3 bases, with 10 bases remaining between them. The CDR3: CASSLGGANYEQYF. CDR3 DNA: TGTGCCAGCAGCTTGGGGGGGGCGAACTACGAGCAGTACTTC. The full variable domain, completed using reference TRBV5-5 and TRBJ2-7, is DAGVTQSPTHLIKTRGQQVTLRCSPISGHKSVSWYQQVLGQGPQFIFQYYEKEERGRGNFPDRFSARQFPNYSSELNVNALLLGDSALYLCASSLGGANYEQYFGPGTRLTVT.

This chain joins TRBV11-3 and TRBJ2-3; D unresolved. V was shortened by 3 bases and J by 3 bases, with 10 bases between the two germline ends. There are 14 residues in the CDR3. Germline V gene lookup returns CDR1 SGHNT and CDR2 YENEEA. The CDR3 nucleotides read TGTGCCAGCAGCTTTACGGACGGTACAGATACGCAGTATTTT. This gives the protein CASSFTDGTDTQYF.